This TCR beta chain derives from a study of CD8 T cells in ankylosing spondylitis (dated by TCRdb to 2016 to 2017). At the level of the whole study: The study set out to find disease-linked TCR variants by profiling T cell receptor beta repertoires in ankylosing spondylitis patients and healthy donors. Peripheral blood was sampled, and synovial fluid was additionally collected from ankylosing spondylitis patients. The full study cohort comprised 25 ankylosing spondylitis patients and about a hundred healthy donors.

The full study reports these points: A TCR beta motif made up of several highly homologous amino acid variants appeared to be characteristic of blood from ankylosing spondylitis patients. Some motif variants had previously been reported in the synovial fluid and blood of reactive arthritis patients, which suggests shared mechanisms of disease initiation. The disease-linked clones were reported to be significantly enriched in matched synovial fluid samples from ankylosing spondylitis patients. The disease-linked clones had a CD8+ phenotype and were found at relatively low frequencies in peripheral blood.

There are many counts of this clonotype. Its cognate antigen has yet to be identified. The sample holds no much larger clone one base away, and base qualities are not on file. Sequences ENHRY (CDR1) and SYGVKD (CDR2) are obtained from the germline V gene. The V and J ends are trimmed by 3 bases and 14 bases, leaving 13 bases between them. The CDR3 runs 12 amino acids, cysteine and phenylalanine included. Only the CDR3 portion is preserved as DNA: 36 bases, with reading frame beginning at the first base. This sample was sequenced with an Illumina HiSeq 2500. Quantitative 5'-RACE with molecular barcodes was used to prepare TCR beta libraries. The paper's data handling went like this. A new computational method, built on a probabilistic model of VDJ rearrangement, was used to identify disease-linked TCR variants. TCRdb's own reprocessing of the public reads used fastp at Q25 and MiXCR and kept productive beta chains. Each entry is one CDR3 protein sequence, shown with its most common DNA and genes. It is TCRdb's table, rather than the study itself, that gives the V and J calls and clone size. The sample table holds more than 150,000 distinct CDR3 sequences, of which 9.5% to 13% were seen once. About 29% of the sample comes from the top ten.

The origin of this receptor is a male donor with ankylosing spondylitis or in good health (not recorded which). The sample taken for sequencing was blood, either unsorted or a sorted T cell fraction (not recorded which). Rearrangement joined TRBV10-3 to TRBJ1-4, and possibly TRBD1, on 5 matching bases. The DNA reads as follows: TGTGCCATCAGTGACCGCGACGGGGGGCTGTTTTTT. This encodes CAISDRDGGLFF.